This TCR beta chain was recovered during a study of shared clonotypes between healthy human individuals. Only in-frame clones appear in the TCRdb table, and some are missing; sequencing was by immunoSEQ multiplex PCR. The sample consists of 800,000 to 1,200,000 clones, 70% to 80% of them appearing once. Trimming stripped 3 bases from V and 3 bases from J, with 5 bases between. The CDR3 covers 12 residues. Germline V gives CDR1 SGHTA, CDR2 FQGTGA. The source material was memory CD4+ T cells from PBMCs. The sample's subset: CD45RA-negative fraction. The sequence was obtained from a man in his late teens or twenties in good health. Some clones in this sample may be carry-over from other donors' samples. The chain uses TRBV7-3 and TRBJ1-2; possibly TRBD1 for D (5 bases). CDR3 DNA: TGTGCCAGCAGCTTGACAGACTATGGCTACACCTTC. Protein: CASSLTDYGYTF.